One and the same sample provided the 29 T cell receptor beta chains below, sequenced in a study of post-analysis software for immune sequencing data (dated by TCRdb to about 2015). Broad study findings and their caveats: About five TRBV segments, including TRBV5-6, TRBV5-1 and TRBV20-1, were significantly more frequent in patients than controls.

Libraries were built with PCR. For sequencing, an Illumina HiSeq 2500 was employed. To reduce PCR and sequencing biases, unique molecular identifiers were incorporated into the TCR beta cDNA libraries. The raw public data were reprocessed by TCRdb itself: fastp quality trimming at Q25, MiXCR clonotype calling, in-frame beta chains only. Each record represents a unique CDR3 protein, reported with the most common genes and DNA among its rows. This sample gives hundreds of thousands of distinct CDR3 sequences in total; approximately 30% of them show up just once. Together, the top ten hold roughly 0.57% of the sample. No antigens are known for them. Source material: blood. These receptors were taken from a girl aged 10-17 years with multiple sclerosis.

This clonotype has only a few counts. The rearrangement links TRBV4-1 to TRBJ2-1; D possibly corresponds to TRBD2 (5 bases). CDR3 length: 15 amino acids. Trimming shortened V by 0 bases and J by 6 bases, and 12 bases separated the two germline ends. CDR1 and CDR2 (germline): MGHRA, YSYEKL. The CDR3 coding sequence is TGCGCCAGCAGCCAAGATTGGACTTTCGCCAATGAGCAGTTCTTC. It encodes CASSQDWTFANEQFF.

This clonotype came up a few times. The V call is TRBV12-3 or TRBV12-4, the J call TRBJ1-5, with D maybe TRBD1 (5 bases). The CDR3 spans 15 residues. Deletions cut 8 bases from V and 2 bases from J, with 16 bases between. In DNA, the CDR3 is TGTGCCAGCCAAGCTCCGGGGACTGGCAATCAGCCCCAGCATTTT. It encodes CASQAPGTGNQPQHF.

The chain joins TRBV15 to TRBJ2-2, with D possibly TRBD2 on 5 matching bases. Trimming took 0 bases from V and 6 from J, leaving 23 bases between them. The CDR3 has 19 residues. Looked up from germline, CDR1 is LNHNV and CDR2 is YYDKDF (reference sequence). The CDR3 coding sequence is TGTGCCACCAGCAGAGATCGCTTGGGGAGTTCTCTCTCCGCCGGGGAGCTGTTTTTT. This codes for CATSRDRLGSSLSAGELFF.

There are a few counts of this clonotype. The V call is TRBV7-9, the J call TRBJ1-4; 7 bases fit TRBD1. The CDR3 is 15 amino acids. The V gene end was trimmed by 2 bases and the J gene end by 5 bases; junction bases not matched to a gene: 5. Per germline, CDR1 SEHNR and CDR2 FQNEAQ (reference sequence). In DNA form, the CDR3 reads TGTGCCAGCAGCTTAAGAGGGGGCCCGAATGAAAAACTGTTTTTT. Translating it yields CASSLRGGPNEKLFF. The variable domain in full, completed from reference TRBV7-9 and TRBJ1-4, reads DTGVSQNPRHKITKRGQNVTFRCDPISEHNRLYWYRQTLGQGPEFLTYFQNEAQLEKSRLLSDRFSAERPKGSFSTLEIQRTEQGDSAMYLCASSLRGGPNEKLFFGSGTQLSVL.

CDR3 DNA sequence: TGTGCCAGCAGCTCGGACCATGACTCCTCCCGTACGCAGTATTTT. This sequence encodes CASSSDHDSSRTQYF. The rearrangement joins TRBV7-2 to TRBJ2-3; D is unresolved. Germline V CDR1 and CDR2: SGHTA, FQGNSA. The CDR3 sequence is 15 residues long. The V end was cut by 4 bases, the J end by 8 bases, with 19 bases between.

This clonotype was observed a few times. This chain links TRBV4-3 with TRBJ2-3, with D possibly being TRBD2 (6 bases). Germline V CDR1 and CDR2: LGHNA, YSLEER. V was trimmed by 0 bases and J by 2 bases, leaving 24 bases between them. The CDR3 has 20 amino acids. CDR3 in DNA: TGCGCCAGCAGCCAAGATGCCCGACTAGAAGGAGCCTCTACCACAGATACGCAGTATTTT. Translation gives CASSQDARLEGASTTDTQYF.

V and J are TRBV5-6 and TRBJ2-7, with D possibly being TRBD2 (5 bases). The germline V gene has CDR1 SGHDT and CDR2 YYEEEE. CDR3 size: 15 residues. Trimming pared 8 bases from V and 3 bases from J, leaving 21 bases between. In nucleotides, the CDR3 is TGTGCCAGTTCCGAAGGGCAGCGGATCTACTACGAGCAGTACTTC. This encodes CASSEGQRIYYEQYF.

The chain is built from TRBV11-3 and TRBJ2-1; D remains unclear. The V gene's germline CDR1 is SGHNT and CDR2 YENEEA. The CDR3 sequence is 12 residues long. V was clipped by 0 bases and J by 8 bases, with 5 bases between them. The CDR3 sequence is CASSLDRYEQFF. The CDR3 nucleotides read TGTGCCAGCAGCTTAGATCGGTATGAGCAGTTCTTC.

Only a few counts were recorded for this clonotype. The V and J genes are TRBV7-8 and TRBJ2-1, with D possibly being TRBD1 (6 bases). The CDR3 is 14 amino acids. V was pared by 4 bases and J by 4 bases, with 11 bases between. Germline V gene data show CDR1 as SGHVS and CDR2 as FQNEAQ. CDR3 in amino acids: CASSSWTEYNEQFF. The CDR3 DNA reads as TGTGCCAGCAGCTCCTGGACAGAATACAATGAGCAGTTCTTC.

The CDR3 nucleotides are TGTGCCAGCTCACCGAGCAGGGCGGATGAAGCTTTCTTT. This codes for CASSPSRADEAFF. The chain joins TRBV18 to TRBJ1-1, with D possibly matching TRBD1 (5 bases). This CDR3 contains 13 residues. Trimming pared 3 bases from V and 7 bases from J, leaving 12 bases between. Germline CDR1 reads KGHSH; CDR2 reads LQKENI.

This clonotype was observed a handful of times. This chain joins TRBV2 and TRBJ2-1; tentatively, D is TRBD2 (6 bases). The germline V gene encodes CDR1 SNHLY and CDR2 FYNNEI. The CDR3 is 14 residues long. V was shortened by 4 bases and J by 6 bases, with 13 bases between the two germline ends. CDR3 in DNA: TGTGCCAGCAGTGTGGAGGGAGTGGGCAATGAGCAGTTCTTC. As protein: CASSVEGVGNEQFF.

This clonotype was detected a few times. V usage is TRBV7-8 and J usage is TRBJ2-5; D is unresolved. The J call is uncertain, as TRBJ2-7 better fits the DNA end. Germline CDR1 is SGHVS and CDR2 is FQNEAQ. This CDR3 is built from 12 residues. CDR3 DNA: TGTGCCAGCAGCCCAAAGAGAGACGAGCAGTACTTC. Translating gives CASSPKRDEQYF.

The gene calls are TRBV4-2 and TRBJ2-3; D gene uncertain. V gave up 0 bases and J gave up 2 bases, with 6 bases separating them. CDR3 length: 14 residues. The germline V gene encodes CDR1 LGHNA and CDR2 YNFKEQ. In DNA form, the CDR3 reads TGTGCCAGCAGCCAAGACGTCTTCACAGATACGCAGTATTTT. Encoded protein: CASSQDVFTDTQYF.

This clonotype occurred a few times. The chain combines TRBV7-9 with TRBJ2-6, with a weak D call TRBD1 (6 bases). CDR1 is SEHNR, CDR2 FQNEAQ, per germline (reference sequence). This CDR3 spans 16 amino acids. V lost 3 bases to trimming and J lost 4 bases, with 13 bases between them. CDR3 in DNA: TGTGCCAGCAGCTTCGCAGGGGCAGAGGGGGCCAACGTCCTGACTTTC. Translated: CASSFAGAEGANVLTF.

In this sample, this clonotype turned up a few times. The chain couples TRBV29-1 to TRBJ2-7; tentatively, D is TRBD1 or TRBD2 (5 bases each). From germline, CDR1 is SQVTM and CDR2 ANQGSEA. Trimming removed 8 bases from V and 4 bases from J, with 33 bases in between. The CDR3 is 18 residues long. CDR3 bases: TGCAGCTCCCCTTCTTCGAGCAGGGCTCGGAATACGGGATACGAGCAGTACTTC. Its protein is CSSPSSSRARNTGYEQYF.

This clonotype was counted many times. V usage is TRBV29-1 and J usage is TRBJ2-7; 7 nucleotides line up with TRBD1. The germline gives CDR1 SQVTM, CDR2 ANQGSEA. V was pared by 5 bases and J by 4 bases, with 20 bases of the junction left unmatched. This CDR3 contains 17 residues. CDR3 region: CSVMGYGTAQTSYEQYF. Written as DNA, the CDR3 is TGCAGCGTTATGGGTTACGGGACAGCGCAAACTTCTTACGAGCAGTACTTC.

J is TRBJ2-5 and V is TRBV10-3; 12 positions match TRBD1. The ends lost 2 bases at V and 5 bases at J; junction bases unmatched: 18. Germline assignment: CDR1 ENHRY and CDR2 SYGVKD. CDR3 length: 20 amino acids. The CDR3, as DNA: TGTGCCATCAGTGAGCCCTTCCCGGGACAGGGGGCGCATGTTGGGGAGACCCAGTACTTC. It specifies CAISEPFPGQGAHVGETQYF.

This clonotype was found a few times. The chain links TRBV7-2 to TRBJ2-2; tentative D call: TRBD2 (5 bases). CDR3 length equals 14 residues. The germline V gene has CDR1 SGHTA and CDR2 FQGNSA. Trimming pared 7 bases from V and 1 base from J, leaving 10 bases between. In DNA, the CDR3 is TGTGCCAGCAACGACCGGGGGAACACCGGGGAGCTGTTTTTT. Its protein product is CASNDRGNTGELFF.

This clonotype was seen once. The junction shows a germline mismatch at one end, possibly a read error. J is TRBJ2-1 and V is TRBV29-1; TRBD1 is a possible D gene (5 bases). Germline assignment: CDR1 SQVTM and CDR2 ANQGSEA. This CDR3 contains 11 residues. This CDR3 reads CSVDKYNERFF. CDR3 nucleotides: TGCAGCGTGGACAAATACAATGAGCGGTTCTTC.

This clonotype was seen only a few times. The V gene is TRBV12-3 or TRBV12-4, the J gene TRBJ2-3; 7 bases are shared with TRBD2. After removal of 5 bases from V and 4 bases from J, the junction contained 9 bases not matched to a gene. The CDR3 has 15 amino acids. This CDR3 is CASSPGRAGADTQYF. The CDR3 nucleotides are TGTGCCAGCAGTCCTGGGCGGGCGGGAGCAGATACGCAGTATTTT.

This chain connects TRBV12-3 or TRBV12-4 to TRBJ2-7; 7 bases are a match to TRBD1. CDR3 length: 14 residues. Trimming cost V 4 bases and J 2 bases; bases outside gene matches: 5. CDR3 residues: CASSSPGTAYEQYF. The CDR3 DNA reads TGTGCCAGCAGTTCACCCGGGACAGCCTACGAGCAGTACTTC.

This clonotype was counted between two and nine times. The gene calls are TRBV28 and TRBJ2-5, with a weak D call TRBD1 (6 bases). The V end lost 3 bases, the J end lost 2 bases, and 16 bases lay between the germline ends. Germline CDR1 reads MDHEN; CDR2 reads SYDVKM. CDR3 length: 16 residues. The CDR3 region is CASSFRSWGQQETQYF. Written as DNA, the CDR3 is TGTGCCAGCAGTTTTAGATCTTGGGGGCAACAAGAGACCCAGTACTTC.

This sequence joins TRBV20-1 and TRBJ1-2, with D possibly matching TRBD1 (5 bases). Germline values: CDR1 DFQATT, CDR2 SNEGSKA (reference sequence). The CDR3 extends over 13 amino acids. The V gene lost 6 bases and the J gene lost 4 bases, with 15 bases spanning the gap. This CDR3 reads CSAVINRIYGYTF. DNA for the CDR3: TGCAGTGCCGTTATCAACAGGATCTATGGCTACACCTTC.

This clonotype was recorded a few times. The genes are TRBV29-1 and TRBJ1-1; D unclear. Germline CDR1 SQVTM, CDR2 ANQGSEA. V was cut by 0 bases and J by 1 base, with 15 bases left in between. The CDR3 contains 16 residues. CDR3 protein: CSVEDRLIRANTEAFF. The CDR3 DNA sequence: TGCAGCGTTGAAGATCGGTTAATCAGAGCGAACACTGAAGCTTTCTTT.

Regarding this clonotype: It may be a read error: a sequence one base away is much more abundant. The genes are TRBV7-2 and TRBJ2-1; TRBD2 agrees at 10 bases. The length of the CDR3 is 15 residues. Germline V lookup: CDR1 SGHTA, CDR2 FQGNSA. The CDR3 loop is CANSLSGRVFDEQFF. The CDR3 bases are TGTGCCAACAGCTTAAGCGGGAGGGTGTTTGATGAGCAGTTCTTC. Full variable domain (missing parts from reference TRBV7-2 and TRBJ2-1): GAGVSQSPSNKVTEKGKDVELRCDPISGHTALYWYRQSLGQGLEFLIYFQGNSAPDKSGLPSDRFSAERTGGSVSTLTIQRTQQEDSAVYLCANSLSGRVFDEQFFGPGTRLTVL.

The rearrangement uses TRBV20-1 and TRBJ1-1; a possible D gene is TRBD1 (5 bases). The CDR3 runs to 11 residues. Deletions cut 6 bases from V and 8 bases from J, with 13 bases between. Germline CDR1 reads DFQATT; CDR2 reads SNEGSKA (reference sequence). CDR3 region: CSAGGQLEAFF. The CDR3 DNA follows: TGCAGTGCGGGAGGACAACTAGAAGCTTTCTTT.

The J gene is TRBJ1-3, the V gene TRBV6-1; D is undetermined. The CDR3 sequence is 15 residues long. V was trimmed by 6 bases and J by 2 bases, leaving 14 bases between them. The germline V gene encodes CDR1 MNHNS and CDR2 SASEGT. Written as DNA, the CDR3 is TGTGCCAGCAGCAGCAAGGGTACTACTGGAAACACCATATATTTT. Translated: CASSSKGTTGNTIYF.

Only a few counts were recorded for this clonotype. This sequence joins TRBV12-3 or TRBV12-4 and TRBJ2-5; a possible D gene is TRBD2 (5 bases). The CDR3 runs 15 residues. The V gene lost 5 bases and the J gene lost 5 bases, with 18 bases spanning the gap. DNA for the CDR3: TGTGCCAGCAGTCCCGGGCCCATCCGCGGGGAGACCCAGTACTTC. It yields the protein CASSPGPIRGETQYF.

The CDR3 nucleotides read TGTGCCAGCAGCCAAGGCACTAGCGGGCTGTACGAGCAGTACTTC. It yields the protein CASSQGTSGLYEQYF. V and J are TRBV7-2 and TRBJ2-5, with 9 bases matching TRBD2. The last part of the DNA fits TRBJ2-7 better; the J call may be wrong. CDR1 SGHTA and CDR2 FQGNSA come from the germline V gene. The CDR3 sequence is 15 residues long.